This T cell receptor beta chain was sequenced during a study of cytomegalovirus exposure and HLA in healthy donors. A few counts support this clone. The antigen is not known. Relative to the germline gene, one junction end is altered; a read error may explain this. Whole-study results and caveats: Roughly uniform sequencing depth across donors was assumed, possibly incorrectly. The authors later linked a missense DCLRE1C variant to TCR beta V- and J-gene trimming. The study designated 150 or so TCR beta chains cytomegalovirus-associated.

This CDR3 has 12 residues. Per the germline V gene, CDR1 is SNHLY and CDR2 is FYNNEI. The PCR employed 60 Vbeta primers together with 13 Jbeta primers. Measured with immunoSEQ multiplex PCR; TCRdb has only the in-frame clones, and not every one. The repertoire includes approximately 30,000 clones, 35% to 55% of them detected once, and roughly 2% sits in the top ten. The source is a woman aged 45-59 years in good health and CMV-seronegative. Sequenced sample: PBMCs. The chain recombines TRBV2 with TRBJ2-2, with D perhaps matching TRBD1 (5 bases). The CDR3 loop is CARRAPGGELFF. CDR3 sequence (DNA): TGTGCCCGCAGGGCCCCGGGCGGGGAGCTGTTTTTT.